Reported below is one TCR beta chain. The antigen is unknown. CDR1 is SGDLS and CDR2 is YYNGEE in the germline V gene. This CDR3 has 16 residues. Trimming removed 4 bases at V and 1 base at J, with 16 bases between. These data originate in a study of identical twins. Addition of a universal primer site occurred through template switching, and cDNA carried unique molecular identifiers. Each CDR3 protein gets one entry after TCRdb re-called the 5' RACE reads with MiXCR. The data show 650,000 to 750,000 distinct CDR3 sequences, approximately 21% seen once. Study-wide results and limits: The authors noted that invariant MAIT and iNKT cells could partly confound zero-insertion analyses. Insertions ran lower in abundant cord blood beta clonotypes, though not in memory repertoires.

The same sample was also studied in work on T cells expressing NK-cell markers. That paper notes: Dominance of the CD3+CD56-NKG2C+ fraction by these clonotypes also held in several donors.

The chain carries TRBV9 and TRBJ2-3, with D unresolved. Sequences were obtained from PBMCs. The source of this sequence is a young woman in good health. The chain's CDR3 is CASSPSFRRGTDTQYF. The CDR3 DNA is TGTGCCAGCAGCCCAAGCTTTCGACGGGGCACAGATACGCAGTATTTT.